Each of the 32 T cell receptor beta chains below was sequenced from the same sample in a study of T cell responses to AZD1222 COVID-19 vaccine. Profiled with immunoSEQ multiplex PCR; TCRdb holds only in-frame clones, not every one. The table lists 130,000 to 150,000 clones, around four fifths of them singletons. The material was peripheral blood, obtained on day 0 of MenACWY control vaccination. The receptors originated from an adult in good health.

The chain has TRBV12-5 and TRBJ1-5; 10 bases line up with TRBD1. V trimming: 8 bases; J trimming: 3 bases; junction bases outside the gene matches: 4. This CDR3 is built from 14 residues. CDR1 is LGHNT, CDR2 FRNRAP, per germline. The CDR3 sequence: CASYGTGDNQPQHF. As DNA, the CDR3 is TGTGCTAGTTACGGGACAGGGGACAATCAGCCCCAGCATTTT.

This CDR3 reads CASSEIVRTTGSTQYF. In DNA, the CDR3 is TGTGCCAGCAGTGAAATTGTCCGGACGACAGGGTCGACCCAGTACTTC. V usage is TRBV6-1 and J usage is TRBJ2-5; 7 bases line up with TRBD1. Germline CDR1 MNHNS, CDR2 SASEGT. Trimming at V came to 2 bases and at J to 7 bases, leaving 13 bases not matched to a gene. The CDR3 runs to 16 residues.

The chain employs TRBV29-1 and TRBJ2-5; D might be TRBD2 (6 bases). The germline V gene has CDR1 SQVTM and CDR2 ANQGSEA. The CDR3 consists of 13 residues. V gave up 3 bases and J gave up 2 bases, with 10 bases separating them. Written as DNA, the CDR3 is TGCAGCGTTGACCGACTAGAGCAAGAGACCCAGTACTTC. As protein: CSVDRLEQETQYF.

The gene calls are TRBV9 and TRBJ2-2; D gene uncertain. Deletions cut 3 bases from V and 5 bases from J, with 8 bases between. This CDR3 has 13 amino acids. Germline V gives CDR1 SGDLS, CDR2 YYNGEE. The CDR3 nucleotides are TGTGCCAGCAGCGCGCAGAGTACCGGGGAGCTGTTTTTT. Protein product: CASSAQSTGELFF.

This sequence joins TRBV12-2 and TRBJ2-7. TRBV12-2 is an annotated pseudogene. The CDR3 spans 15 residues. CDR3 sequence reads: CAAWGFVTYSYEQYF. CDR3 nucleotide sequence: TGTGCGGCGTGGGGATTCGTGACTTACTCCTACGAGCAGTACTTC.

There are a few counts of this clone. V is TRBV29-1 and J is TRBJ2-3; a possible D gene is TRBD2 (7 bases). Germline CDR1 is SQVTM and CDR2 is ANQGSEA. The CDR3 has 14 amino acids. V was cut by 2 bases and J by 4 bases, with 13 bases left in between. CDR3 coding DNA: TGCAGCGTTGAAAGGGGGGGCAGGGCAGATACGCAGTATTTT. It yields the protein CSVERGGRADTQYF.

The rearrangement links TRBV5-5 to TRBJ2-2; 9 bases agree with TRBD2. The germline gives CDR1 SGHKS, CDR2 YYEKEE (reference sequence). Unmatched junction bases numbered 12, after V lost 3 bases and J lost 6 bases. CDR3 size: 17 residues. The CDR3 is CASSSRAGGPSAGELFF. Here the CDR3 DNA reads TGTGCCAGCAGCTCCCGAGCGGGGGGCCCGTCTGCCGGGGAGCTGTTTTTT.

The chain uses TRBV9 and TRBJ1-3, with D perhaps matching TRBD1 (6 bases). This CDR3 region has 17 residues. Germline lookup yields CDR1 SGDLS and CDR2 YYNGEE. The ends were cut back, 3 bases at V and 0 bases at J, with 16 bases in the middle. CDR3 residues: CASSAADSSSSGNTIYF. The DNA for the CDR3 is TGTGCCAGCAGCGCCGCGGACAGTTCTTCCTCTGGAAACACCATATATTTT. The full variable domain, in which reference TRBV9 and TRBJ1-3 provide the parts outside the CDR3, is DSGVTQTPKHLITATGQRVTLRCSPRSGDLSVYWYQQSLDQGLQFLIQYYNGEERAKGNILERFSAQQFPDLHSELNLSSLELGDSALYFCASSAADSSSSGNTIYFGEGSWLTVV.

This chain joins TRBV3-1 (or the pseudogene TRBV3-2) and TRBJ1-1; tentative D call: TRBD1 (5 bases). Germline CDR1 LGHDT, CDR2 YNNKEL (reference sequence). The CDR3 spans 12 residues. Trimming removed 3 bases at V and 7 bases at J, with 9 bases between. DNA for the CDR3: TGTGCCAGCAGCCATGGGGCGGGTGAAGCTTTCTTT. Protein sequence: CASSHGAGEAFF.

The chain is built from TRBV12-5 and TRBJ1-1; TRBD1 is a possible D gene (6 bases). Between the trimmed V and J ends, which lost 3 bases and 6 bases, there was a span of 11 bases. CDR3 size: 13 residues. Germline lookup yields CDR1 LGHNT and CDR2 FRNRAP. In DNA form, the CDR3 reads TGTGCTAGTGGTTTAGAACAGGGCGCTGAAGCTTTCTTT. It specifies CASGLEQGAEAFF.

This chain connects TRBV21-1 to TRBJ2-3; the D call TRBD1 from the table was never checked on the DNA. TRBV21-1 is described as a pseudogene. CDR3 length: 21 residues. For the CDR3, the DNA is TGTGCCAGCAGCAAAGGGGCGACAGGGGGAAGGCGCGGGCGAAGCACAGATACGCAGTATTTT. This translates into CASSKGATGGRRGRSTDTQYF.

Points on this clone: A read error may account for a junction end that differs from germline. The chain employs TRBV7-8 and TRBJ2-5, with 11 bases identical to TRBD1. Germline CDR1 SGHVS, CDR2 FQNEAQ. The CDR3 spans 15 residues. The CDR3 loop reads CASSLLGQGAVLGDF. The CDR3 DNA is TGTGCCAGCAGCTTATTAGGACAGGGGGCTGTCCTCGGGGACTTC.

V gene TRBV2 combines with J gene TRBJ2-2, with a tentative D call TRBD2 (5 bases). Trimming shortened V by 6 bases and J by 6 bases, and 17 bases separated the two germline ends. The germline V gene encodes CDR1 SNHLY and CDR2 FYNNEI. The length of the CDR3 is 15 residues. This CDR3 is CASRPNTRYSGELFF. The CDR3 DNA reads TGTGCCAGCAGGCCTAATACTAGGTACTCCGGGGAGCTGTTTTTT.

The rearrangement joins TRBV6-5 to TRBJ1-1; D may be TRBD1 (5 bases). Trimming removed 7 bases at V and 0 bases at J, with 12 bases between. There are 14 residues in the CDR3. Germline-derived CDR1 and CDR2 are MNHEY and SVGAGI. CDR3 sequence reads: CASNPRGMNTEAFF. In DNA, the CDR3 is TGTGCCAGCAACCCGAGGGGCATGAACACTGAAGCTTTCTTT.

The rearrangement links TRBV29-1 to TRBJ1-2; D possibly corresponds to TRBD1 (5 bases). V was shortened by 4 bases and J by 1 base, with 10 bases between the two germline ends. Germline CDR1 SQVTM, CDR2 ANQGSEA. The CDR3 totals 13 residues. CDR3 in DNA: TGCAGCGTTGCAGGGTCGGATAACTATGGCTACACCTTC. Amino acid sequence: CSVAGSDNYGYTF.

The table lists this clone with a few counts. The gene calls are TRBV2 and TRBJ1-2, with TRBD1 identical over 9 bases. Germline CDR1 reads SNHLY; CDR2 reads FYNNEI. After removal of 6 bases from V and 6 bases from J, the junction contained 8 bases not matched to a gene. The CDR3 sequence is 14 residues long. DNA of the CDR3: TGTGCCAGCAGGGCGGACAGGGGTGAGAATGGCTACACCTTC. Translated: CASRADRGENGYTF.

This clone was observed a single time. The J gene is TRBJ2-3, the V gene TRBV3-1 (or the pseudogene TRBV3-2); D possibly matches TRBD1 or TRBD2 (5 bases each). Trimming removed 5 bases at V and 6 bases at J, with 12 bases between. Germline CDR1 is LGHDT and CDR2 is YNNKEL (reference sequence). The CDR3 covers 13 residues. The DNA for the CDR3 is TGTGCCAGCAGCTTGCAGGGAGTTGATACGCAGTATTTT. Its protein is CASSLQGVDTQYF.

The rearrangement uses TRBV29-1 and TRBJ2-7; D call uncertain. Germline lookup yields CDR1 SQVTM and CDR2 ANQGSEA. V was shortened by 4 bases and J by 2 bases, with 9 bases between the two germline ends. The CDR3 runs to 12 residues. Written as DNA, the CDR3 is TGCAGCGTTGCCAGGAACCCCTACGAGCAGTACTTC. Translating it yields CSVARNPYEQYF.

CDR3 residues: CAAHGTPNEKLFF. CDR3 sequence (DNA): TGTGCCGCCCACGGGACACCTAATGAAAAACTGTTTTTT. The V and J genes are TRBV10-3 and TRBJ1-4, with a weak D call TRBD1 (6 bases). The ends were cut back, 11 bases at V and 3 bases at J, with 13 bases in the middle. This CDR3 contains 13 residues. CDR1 is ENHRY and CDR2 is SYGVKD in the germline V gene.

The CDR3 sequence is CASSGGLGAGSSYNSPLHF. CDR3 bases: TGTGCCAGCAGTGGGGGGCTCGGGGCCGGGAGCTCCTATAATTCACCCCTCCACTTT. This chain links TRBV6-1 with TRBJ1-6, with D perhaps matching TRBD1 (6 bases). From germline, CDR1 is MNHNS and CDR2 SASEGT. The V and J ends lost 4 bases and 0 bases respectively, with 19 bases between them. The CDR3 consists of 19 residues.

This chain connects TRBV11-3 to TRBJ2-1; D may be TRBD2 (7 bases). This CDR3 region has 17 residues. The V and J ends lost 7 bases and 0 bases respectively, with 19 bases between them. Germline V gives CDR1 SGHNT, CDR2 YENEEA. This CDR3 reads CASTTRRGGDSYNEQFF. Here the CDR3 DNA reads TGTGCCAGCACCACTAGAAGGGGGGGGGACTCCTACAATGAGCAGTTCTTC.

This clone was seen once. The chain uses TRBV5-6 and TRBJ1-6; no reliable D call. The V gene's germline CDR1 is SGHDT and CDR2 YYEEEE. This CDR3 has 15 amino acids. The V and J ends lost 1 base and 7 bases respectively, with 12 bases between them. As DNA, the CDR3 is TGTGCCAGCAGCTTGATCGGGATTGACAATTCACCCCTCCACTTT. It translates to CASSLIGIDNSPLHF.

The CDR3 nucleotides are TGTGCCAGCAGCGCGGGGGGACAGGGAGGGGCCTATGGCTACACCTTC. Protein sequence: CASSAGGQGGAYGYTF. J is TRBJ1-2 and V is TRBV9; 9 bases align to TRBD1. Trimming at V came to 3 bases and at J to 4 bases, leaving 10 bases not matched to a gene. This CDR3 is 16 amino acids long. The V gene's germline CDR1 is SGDLS and CDR2 YYNGEE. Together with reference TRBV9 and TRBJ1-2, the CDR3 gives the full variable domain: DSGVTQTPKHLITATGQRVTLRCSPRSGDLSVYWYQQSLDQGLQFLIQYYNGEERAKGNILERFSAQQFPDLHSELNLSSLELGDSALYFCASSAGGQGGAYGYTFGSGTRLTVV.

The J gene is TRBJ2-5, the V gene TRBV3-1 (or the pseudogene TRBV3-2); 16 bases align to TRBD2. Germline CDR1 LGHDT, CDR2 YNNKEL (reference sequence). The trim removed 4 bases at V and 4 bases at J, leaving 9 bases unmatched. The CDR3 has 18 amino acids. CDR3 DNA: TGTGCCAGCAGCCTGGGGACTAGCGGGGGGGCGTGGCTAGAGACCCAGTACTTC. This gives the protein CASSLGTSGGAWLETQYF.

J is TRBJ2-5 and V is TRBV3-1 (or the pseudogene TRBV3-2); TRBD2 matches 7 bases. The CDR3 is made up of 14 amino acids. Germline CDR1 reads LGHDT; CDR2 reads YNNKEL (reference sequence). Trimming took 2 bases from V and 4 from J; bases not matched to a gene: 4. The CDR3 sequence is CASSQSGEGETQYF. In nucleotides, the CDR3 is TGTGCCAGCAGCCAATCGGGGGAGGGAGAGACCCAGTACTTC.

The gene calls are TRBV18 and TRBJ1-1, with D perhaps TRBD1 (6 bases). Germline loops: CDR1 KGHSH, CDR2 LQKENI. V lost 6 bases and J 3 bases, leaving 14 bases between the germline ends. This CDR3 has 14 amino acids. CDR3 in DNA: TGTGCCAGCTCGCTCCAACAGGGACACACTGAAGCTTTCTTT. Its protein product is CASSLQQGHTEAFF.

This clone was recorded only once. The chain links TRBV19 to TRBJ1-2, with 10 nucleotides matching TRBD1. V lost 3 bases to trimming and J lost 3 bases; unmatched junction nucleotides: 10. This CDR3 region has 17 residues. Germline V lookup: CDR1 LNHDA, CDR2 SQIVND (reference sequence). The CDR3 here is CASSIWDRGWGDYGYTF. The CDR3 bases are TGTGCCAGTAGTATCTGGGACAGGGGATGGGGAGACTATGGCTACACCTTC.

The chain combines TRBV6-5 with TRBJ2-7, with a possible D match to TRBD1 (5 bases). The CDR3 covers 13 residues. V was shortened by 6 bases and J by 4 bases, with 13 bases between the two germline ends. Germline values: CDR1 MNHEY, CDR2 SVGAGI. CDR3 sequence: CASRVRQIYEQYV. The DNA of the CDR3 is TGTGCCAGCAGAGTACGACAGATTTACGAGCAGTACGTC.

J is TRBJ2-5 and V is TRBV19, with 9 bases aligning to TRBD1. V dropped 4 bases and J dropped 4; count of bases not matched to a gene: 1. CDR3 length: 13 amino acids. Germline V lookup: CDR1 LNHDA, CDR2 SQIVND (reference sequence). CDR3 nucleotide sequence: TGTGCCAGTAGTAAGGACAGGGGAGAGACCCAGTACTTC. Translating it yields CASSKDRGETQYF. The variable domain in full, completed from reference TRBV19 and TRBJ2-5, reads DGGITQSPKYLFRKEGQNVTLSCEQNLNHDAMYWYRQDPGQGLRLIYYSQIVNDFQKGDIAEGYSVSREKKESFPLTVTSAQKNPTAFYLCASSKDRGETQYFGPGTRLLVL.

The rearrangement uses TRBV14 and TRBJ2-1, with D possibly TRBD1 on 6 matching bases. The CDR3 contains 15 residues. In germline, CDR1 is SGHDN, CDR2 FVKESK. V lost 4 bases, J lost 6 bases, and 16 bases lay in between. The CDR3 region is CASSLRWGQGNEQFF. The CDR3 DNA is TGTGCCAGCAGCCTGCGTTGGGGGCAGGGCAATGAGCAGTTCTTC. The full variable domain, in which reference TRBV14 and TRBJ2-1 provide the parts outside the CDR3, is EAGVTQFPSHSVIEKGQTVTLRCDPISGHDNLYWYRRVMGKEIKFLLHFVKESKQDESGMPNNRFLAERTGGTYSTLKVQPAELEDSGVYFCASSLRWGQGNEQFFGPGTRLTVL.

The chain links TRBV19 to TRBJ1-6; D is possibly TRBD1 (5 bases). CDR1 and CDR2 from the germline V gene are LNHDA and SQIVND (reference sequence). This CDR3 has 15 residues. V shed 5 bases and J shed 0 bases, with 8 bases lying between them. The CDR3 coding sequence is TGTGCCAGTAGTCCCGGGGGCTCCTATAATTCACCCCTCCACTTT. Translating gives CASSPGGSYNSPLHF.

DNA for the CDR3: TGTGCCAGCAGCTTAGGTCTAGCCATCCAAGAGACCCAGTACTTC. Protein product: CASSLGLAIQETQYF. The chain joins TRBV7-8 to TRBJ2-5; tentatively, D is TRBD2 (5 bases). V was shortened by 1 base and J by 1 base, with 10 bases between the two germline ends. CDR1 and CDR2 from the germline V gene are SGHVS and FQNEAQ. The CDR3 contains 15 residues.